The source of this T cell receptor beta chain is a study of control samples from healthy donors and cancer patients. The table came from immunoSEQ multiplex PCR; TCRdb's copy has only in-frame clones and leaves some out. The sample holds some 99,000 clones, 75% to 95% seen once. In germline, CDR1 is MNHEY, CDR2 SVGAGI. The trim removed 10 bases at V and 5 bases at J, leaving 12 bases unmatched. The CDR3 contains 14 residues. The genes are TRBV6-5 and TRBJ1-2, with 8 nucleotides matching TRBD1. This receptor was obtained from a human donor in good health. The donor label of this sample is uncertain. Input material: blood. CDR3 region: CATFQWDRIYGYTF. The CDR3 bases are TGTGCCACTTTTCAATGGGACAGGATTTATGGCTACACCTTC.